These 10 T cell receptor beta chains were all obtained from the same sample, sequenced in a study of CD8 T cells in Susac syndrome. About 0.45 to 1 ug RNA was reverse transcribed with random hexamers. TCRdb re-called the immunoSEQ multiplex PCR reads with MiXCR, one entry per CDR3 protein. The data contain 70,000 to 100,000 distinct CDR3 sequences, about 95% of them seen just once; the ten biggest clones take up around 0.41%. Material: CD8+ T cells from PBMCs. The receptors were sampled from a human donor with Susac syndrome.

This chain uses TRBV30 with TRBJ1-2; D is perhaps TRBD1 (6 bases). The CDR3 loop spans 12 amino acids. Trimming cost V 7 bases and J 3 bases, with 12 bases left between them. CDR1 and CDR2 (germline): GTSNPN, SVGIG (reference sequence). The CDR3 protein is CAYRGGDYGYTF. CDR3 nucleotide sequence: TGTGCCTACCGAGGGGGTGACTATGGCTACACCTTC.

V and J are TRBV6-5 and TRBJ1-2, with 10 positions matching TRBD1. V lost 2 bases, J lost 6 bases, and 6 bases stayed unmatched. Germline assignment: CDR1 MNHEY and CDR2 SVGAGI. The CDR3 sequence is 15 residues long. CDR3 region: CASSYTPGTGDGYTF. Written as DNA, the CDR3 is TGTGCCAGCAGTTACACCCCAGGGACAGGGGATGGCTACACCTTC.

The chain carries TRBV4-1 and TRBJ2-3; 7 nucleotides align to TRBD2. Germline V lookup: CDR1 MGHRA, CDR2 YSYEKL. Trimming removed 0 bases from V and 2 bases from J; junction bases left unmatched: 5. The CDR3 has 16 residues. Written as DNA, the CDR3 is TGCGCCAGCAGCCAAGATAGGGGAGGGTTCACAGATACGCAGTATTTT. As protein: CASSQDRGGFTDTQYF.

V and J are TRBV5-1 and TRBJ2-3; 9 nucleotides match TRBD1. This CDR3 region has 16 residues. Trimming took 4 bases from V and 4 from J; bases not matched to a gene: 10. Germline assignment: CDR1 SGHRS and CDR2 YFSETQ. The DNA for the CDR3 is TGCGCCAGCAGCGCCGGGACAGGGAGGCCGGCAGATACGCAGTATTTT. It translates to CASSAGTGRPADTQYF.

This chain uses TRBV20-1 with TRBJ2-2, with 7 bases lining up with TRBD2. The CDR3 length is 15 residues. J gave up 5 bases and V 5 bases, and 11 bases lay outside the gene matches. CDR1 and CDR2 from the germline V gene are DFQATT and SNEGSKA (reference sequence). The CDR3 DNA reads TGCAGTGCTCCGTTGGCGGGAGTAAGGACCGGGGAGCTGTTTTTT. Its protein product is CSAPLAGVRTGELFF.

V is TRBV28 and J is TRBJ2-7, with 9 bases aligning to TRBD1. Germline-derived CDR1 and CDR2 are MDHEN and SYDVKM. This CDR3 is 15 amino acids long. The ends lost 4 bases at V and 6 bases at J; junction bases unmatched: 10. The CDR3, as DNA: TGTGCCAGCAGTTATTCTCACAGGGGGCCCATCGAGCAGTACTTC. Its protein product is CASSYSHRGPIEQYF.

CDR3 in amino acids: CASTQGSNQPQHF. CDR3 in DNA: TGTGCCAGCACACAGGGGAGCAATCAGCCCCAGCATTTT. This chain joins TRBV19 and TRBJ1-5; 7 positions agree with TRBD1. This CDR3 region has 13 residues. J lost 1 base, V lost 9 bases, and 3 bases had no gene match. The germline V gene has CDR1 LNHDA and CDR2 SQIVND (reference sequence).

V is TRBV2 and J is TRBJ2-3; 9 positions match TRBD1. The germline V gene encodes CDR1 SNHLY and CDR2 FYNNEI. CDR3 length: 15 amino acids. Trimming removed 6 bases from V and 3 bases from J; junction bases left unmatched: 7. For the CDR3, the DNA is TGTGCCAGCAGAGCCCGGGACAGGGATACAGATACGCAGTATTTT. Protein sequence: CASRARDRDTDTQYF. Full variable domain (missing parts from reference TRBV2 and TRBJ2-3): EPEVTQTPSHQVTQMGQEVILRCVPISNHLYFYWYRQILGQKVEFLVSFYNNEISEKSEIFDDQFSVERPDGSNFTLKIRSTKLEDSAMYFCASRARDRDTDTQYFGPGTRLTVL.

This chain uses TRBV7-9 with TRBJ2-7; maybe TRBD1 (5 bases). Germline CDR1 reads SEHNR; CDR2 reads FQNEAQ (reference sequence). V was pared by 1 base and J by 2 bases, with 12 bases between. The CDR3 is 15 amino acids. The CDR3 nucleotides read TGTGCCAGCAGCTTAGAAGGGGCAGCTGCCTACGAGCAGTACTTC. Amino acids: CASSLEGAAAYEQYF. The complete variable domain, with remaining parts taken from reference TRBV7-9 and TRBJ2-7, reads DTGVSQNPRHKITKRGQNVTFRCDPISEHNRLYWYRQTLGQGPEFLTYFQNEAQLEKSRLLSDRFSAERPKGSFSTLEIQRTEQGDSAMYLCASSLEGAAAYEQYFGPGTRLTVT.

This clonotype was seen a handful of times. V is TRBV6-1 and J is TRBJ1-2, with D unresolved. CDR3 length equals 14 residues. V lost 7 bases to trimming and J lost 0 bases, with 12 bases between them. The germline V gene has CDR1 MNHNS and CDR2 SASEGT. The CDR3 here is CASIPSPPNYGYTF. The CDR3 coding sequence is TGTGCCAGCATCCCCTCGCCGCCTAACTATGGCTACACCTTC.